Listed here are 17 T cell receptor beta chains from one sample, sequenced in a study of spatial heterogeneity in lung cancer. MiXCR was run by TCRdb on the 5' RACE reads, yielding one entry per CDR3 protein. The sample lists some 34,000 distinct CDR3 sequences, less than 8.5% seen once, with approximately 29% in the top ten. This sample's time point: sample taken at primary tumor resection. Sequencing used PBMCs, obtained at surgery. These receptors originate from a female donor with early-stage non-small cell lung cancer.

This clonotype was seen repeatedly, ten times or more. DNA for the CDR3: TGTGCCAGCAGTGATAGCGGCGGCCCCTACAATGAGCAGTTCTTC. This codes for CASSDSGGPYNEQFF. This chain connects TRBV2 to TRBJ2-1, with D perhaps TRBD2 (6 bases). V was trimmed by 3 bases and J by 2 bases, leaving 11 bases between them. This CDR3 contains 15 residues. Germline CDR1 SNHLY, CDR2 FYNNEI. Complete variable domain (other parts from reference TRBV2 and TRBJ2-1): EPEVTQTPSHQVTQMGQEVILRCVPISNHLYFYWYRQILGQKVEFLVSFYNNEISEKSEIFDDQFSVERPDGSNFTLKIRSTKLEDSAMYFCASSDSGGPYNEQFFGPGTRLTVL.

This clonotype was seen many times. The rearrangement joins TRBV3-1 to TRBJ2-5, with 10 bases matching TRBD2. The CDR3 loop spans 14 amino acids. Germline V lookup: CDR1 LGHDT, CDR2 YNNKEL (reference sequence). The J segment lost 4 bases and the V segment lost 5 bases, leaving 4 bases of the junction unmatched. The CDR3 loop reads CASSSSGSPETQYF. The CDR3 DNA reads as TGTGCCAGCAGCTCTAGCGGGAGTCCAGAGACCCAGTACTTC.

The J gene is TRBJ2-6, the V gene TRBV6-2 or TRBV6-3, with 7 nucleotides matching TRBD1. Germline V gives CDR1 MNHEY, CDR2 SVGEGT. This CDR3 is built from 14 residues. After removal of 4 bases from V and 13 bases from J, the junction contained 10 bases not matched to a gene. CDR3 in amino acids: CASSSSGGLRVLTF. DNA of the CDR3: TGTGCCAGCAGTTCGTCAGGGGGATTAAGGGTCCTGACTTTC.

This clonotype has only a few counts. The chain is built from TRBV30 and TRBJ2-2, with D unclear. Trimming took 1 base from V and 0 from J, leaving 6 bases between them. Germline loops: CDR1 GTSNPN, CDR2 SVGIG (reference sequence). There are 14 residues in the CDR3. The CDR3 here is CAWSGGPNTGELFF. For the CDR3, the DNA is TGTGCCTGGAGTGGCGGACCGAACACCGGGGAGCTGTTTTTT.

This clonotype occurred many times. The rearrangement joins TRBV4-3 to TRBJ1-4; D may be TRBD1 (5 bases). The CDR3 length is 15 residues. Between the trimmed V and J ends, which lost 2 bases and 8 bases, there was a span of 15 bases. Germline V gene sequence: CDR1 LGHNA, CDR2 YSLEER. DNA for the CDR3: TGCGCCAGCAGCCAACAGGTGGGGCCCTCAGAAAAACTGTTTTTT. This translates into CASSQQVGPSEKLFF.

This clonotype was observed a few times. The genes are TRBV6-5 and TRBJ1-5; 8 bases agree with TRBD1. This CDR3 has 15 amino acids. V was pared by 6 bases and J by 0 bases, with 4 bases of the junction left unmatched. CDR1 and CDR2 from the germline V gene are MNHEY and SVGAGI. CDR3 sequence reads: CASRPGGLSNQPQHF. CDR3 DNA: TGTGCCAGCAGACCAGGGGGCCTTAGCAATCAGCCCCAGCATTTT.

This clonotype came up many times. The chain combines TRBV19 with TRBJ2-1; D possibly corresponds to TRBD2 (6 bases). The CDR3 is made up of 16 amino acids. Germline CDR1 is LNHDA and CDR2 is SQIVND (reference sequence). The germline V and J ends were trimmed by 9 bases and 7 bases, with 25 bases remaining between them. The CDR3: CASAPRASGLHNEQFF. DNA of the CDR3: TGTGCCAGCGCTCCCAGGGCCAGCGGGCTTCATAATGAGCAGTTCTTC. The whole variable domain, remainder taken from reference TRBV19 and TRBJ2-1, is DGGITQSPKYLFRKEGQNVTLSCEQNLNHDAMYWYRQDPGQGLRLIYYSQIVNDFQKGDIAEGYSVSREKKESFPLTVTSAQKNPTAFYLCASAPRASGLHNEQFFGPGTRLTVL.

CDR3 in amino acids: CASSPGYRRAGYGYTF. DNA for the CDR3: TGTGCCAGCAGTCCCGGATACAGGCGGGCCGGCTATGGCTACACCTTC. The chain carries TRBV12-3 or TRBV12-4 and TRBJ1-2; D might be TRBD1 (5 bases). V lost 5 bases and J lost 4, with 20 bases in between. The CDR3 runs to 16 residues.

On this clonotype: A read error is possible here, since a much larger clone lies one base away. This sequence joins TRBV20-1 and TRBJ1-5; the D is unclear. Germline V CDR1 and CDR2: DFQATT, SNEGSKA (reference sequence). V was pared by 0 bases and J by 5 bases, with 14 bases between. The CDR3 has 15 amino acids. CDR3 region: CSARDRTFVHQPQHF. In DNA, the CDR3 is TGCAGTGCTAGAGACAGGACTTTCGTTCATCAGCCCCAGCATTTT.

A few counts support this clonotype. This chain uses TRBV6-6 with TRBJ1-5; D uncertain. CDR1 is MNHNY and CDR2 is SVGAGI in the germline V gene (reference sequence). The CDR3 loop spans 12 amino acids. V lost 11 bases to trimming and J lost 7 bases, with 15 bases between them. Written as DNA, the CDR3 is TGTGCCGGATCGGCGGCGGGGCAGCCCCAGCATTTT. It codes for CAGSAAGQPQHF.

In this sample, this clonotype turned up many times. This sequence joins TRBV13 and TRBJ2-1; D unresolved. CDR1 PRHDT and CDR2 FYEKMQ come from the germline V gene (reference sequence). The CDR3 loop spans 15 amino acids. V was shortened by 4 bases and J by 4 bases, with 14 bases between the two germline ends. CDR3 DNA: TGTGCCAGCAGCTCAGGACGTCCTGATTACAATGAGCAGTTCTTC. It is translated as CASSSGRPDYNEQFF.

This clonotype was seen ten or more times. V usage is TRBV7-9 and J usage is TRBJ2-3; 9 bases line up with TRBD2. The V and J ends lost 5 bases and 0 bases, in that order; junction bases with no gene match: 0. Germline assignment: CDR1 SEHNR and CDR2 FQNEAQ (reference sequence). The CDR3 extends over 14 amino acids. CDR3 sequence (DNA): TGTGCCAGCAGCACTAGCGGGAGCACAGATACGCAGTATTTT. Protein sequence: CASSTSGSTDTQYF.

This clonotype came up many times. V usage is TRBV6-1 and J usage is TRBJ2-7, with D maybe TRBD1 (6 bases). The CDR3 contains 14 residues. Per the germline V gene, CDR1 is MNHNS and CDR2 is SASEGT. V lost 3 bases and J 1 base, leaving 10 bases between the germline ends. DNA for the CDR3: TGTGCCAGCAGTGAGGCAGGGGCTTCCTACGAGCAGTACTTC. Residues: CASSEAGASYEQYF.

The table lists this clonotype with a few counts. This chain connects TRBV20-1 to TRBJ2-5; the D gene could be TRBD1 or TRBD2 (6 bases each). The CDR3 loop spans 14 amino acids. Germline lookup yields CDR1 DFQATT and CDR2 SNEGSKA (reference sequence). V shed 3 bases and J shed 4 bases, with 15 bases lying between them. The DNA of the CDR3 is TGCAGTGCTAGCGCCGGGTCGGGGGCAGAGACCCAGTACTTC. It codes for CSASAGSGAETQYF.

This clonotype has a handful of counts. The J gene is TRBJ2-2, the V gene TRBV29-1, with D unresolved. Germline V lookup: CDR1 SQVTM, CDR2 ANQGSEA. There are 12 residues in the CDR3. Trimming took 2 bases from V and 7 from J, leaving 8 bases between them. CDR3 nucleotides: TGCAGCGTTGAAATGGCGGTCGGGGAGCTGTTTTTT. Protein sequence: CSVEMAVGELFF.

Ten or more counts support this clonotype. This chain connects TRBV24-1 to TRBJ2-2, with 7 nucleotides matching TRBD1. V was clipped by 3 bases and J by 6 bases; unmatched bases: 6. This CDR3 comprises 15 residues. Germline CDR1 KGHDR, CDR2 SFDVKD. For the CDR3, the DNA is TGTGCCACCAGTGATCCAGGGGGTTTCGCCGGGGAGCTGTTTTTT. Translated: CATSDPGGFAGELFF.

This clonotype was counted many times. The chain combines TRBV5-4 with TRBJ2-2; a weak D match, TRBD1 (6 bases). Germline-derived CDR1 and CDR2 are SGHNT and YYREEE (reference sequence). The ends were cut back, 0 bases at V and 4 bases at J, with 19 bases in the middle. This CDR3 is built from 18 residues. CDR3 coding DNA: TGTGCCAGCAGCTTGGGGAGTTTGACAGGTTCGGGCACCGGGGAGCTGTTTTTT. Translating gives CASSLGSLTGSGTGELFF. The full variable domain, completed using reference TRBV5-4 and TRBJ2-2, is ETGVTQSPTHLIKTRGQQVTLRCSSQSGHNTVSWYQQALGQGPQFIFQYYREEENGRGNFPPRFSGLQFPNYSSELNVNALELDDSALYLCASSLGSLTGSGTGELFFGEGSRLTVL.